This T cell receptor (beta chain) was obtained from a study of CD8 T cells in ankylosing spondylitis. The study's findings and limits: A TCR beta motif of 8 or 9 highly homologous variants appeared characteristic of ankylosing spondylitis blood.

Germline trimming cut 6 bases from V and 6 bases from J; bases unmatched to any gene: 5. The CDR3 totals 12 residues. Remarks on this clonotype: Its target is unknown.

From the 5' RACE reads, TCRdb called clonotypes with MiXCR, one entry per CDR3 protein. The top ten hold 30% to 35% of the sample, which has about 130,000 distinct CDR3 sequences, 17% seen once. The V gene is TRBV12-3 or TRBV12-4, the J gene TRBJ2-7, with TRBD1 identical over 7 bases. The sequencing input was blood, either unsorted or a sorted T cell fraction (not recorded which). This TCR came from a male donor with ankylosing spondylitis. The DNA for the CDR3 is TGTGCCAGCAGGCCACAGGGGTCCGAGCAGTACTTC. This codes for CASRPQGSEQYF.